This T cell receptor (beta chain) was recorded in a study of somatic mutations in cytotoxic T cells in rheumatoid arthritis. Study context: A roughly 32 ml EDTA sample of patient blood was drawn right after diagnosis, before any treatment. Purity of nearly 100% was reached when some V beta antibody-stained T-cell populations were flow-sorted, including V beta1+ cells sequenced for TCRB. Points from the study as a whole: Healthy controls did not share the age-linked increase in CD8+ clonality seen in rheumatoid arthritis patients. The antigen targets of the expanded CD8+ clones were unknown.

The CDR3 has 11 amino acids. Germline CDR1 is MGHRA and CDR2 is YSYEKL. With 1 base removed from V and 9 bases from J, the gap between germline ends came to 4 bases. The protocol was immunoSEQ multiplex PCR, while the TCRdb copy is restricted to in-frame clones and leaves out a portion. The sample holds some 11,000 clones; about 69% are singletons and the top ten take around 40%. This clone appeared a few times. Antigen unknown. The J gene is TRBJ2-1, the V gene TRBV4-1; D remains unclear. This receptor was taken from an adult with rheumatoid arthritis. The specimen sequenced was CD8+ T cells sorted from blood. The CDR3 sequence: CASSQASEQFF. The CDR3 DNA sequence: TGCGCCAGCAGCCAAGCCAGTGAGCAGTTCTTC.